A selection of T cell receptor beta chains follows, all from one sample in a study of blood T cell repertoires in COVID-19. Some clones are missing from TCRdb's copy, which holds only in-frame ones; the method was immunoSEQ multiplex PCR. The sample records approximately 300,000 clones, roughly 90% being singletons. Sequencing used PBMCs or T cells enriched from blood (not recorded which). All receptors come from a man aged 60-69 years who had recovered from COVID-19. The CDR3 runs from the conserved cysteine through the conserved F or W. A D gene is named only where the DNA matches it firmly. The size of a clone is reported for some rows only, either as once, few or many, or as a class for expanded clones.

d_gene	j_gene	abundance	v_gene	CDR3aa	CDR3nt
NA	TRBJ2-7	few	TRBV28	CASSLATDYEQYF	TGTGCCAGCAGTCTCGCGACAGACTACGAGCAGTACTTC
NA	TRBJ2-3	NA	TRBV2	CARGLSTDTQYF	TGTGCCAGGGGACTTAGCACAGATACGCAGTATTTT
NA	TRBJ1-2	NA	TRBV28	CASRALWTAKAEWANYGYTF	TGTGCCAGCAGGGCCCTATGGACTGCCAAGGCCGAGTGGGCTAACTATGGCTACACCTTC
NA	TRBJ2-3	NA	TRBV18	CASSQGPERTQYF	TGTGCCAGCTCACAGGGGCCGGAGAGGACGCAGTATTTT
TRBD1	TRBJ2-7	NA	TRBV30	CAWSSGAGGREQYF	TGTGCCTGGAGTTCAGGGGCAGGGGGACGCGAGCAGTACTTC
TRBD1	TRBJ1-5	NA	TRBV7-2	CASSLKGTGGRQPQHF	TGTGCCAGCAGCTTAAAAGGGACAGGGGGCCGGCAGCCCCAGCATTTT
NA	TRBJ1-1	NA	TRBV7-3	CASSLTQGPMNTEAFF	TGTGCCAGCAGCTTGACACAGGGTCCCATGAACACTGAAGCTTTCTTT
NA	TRBJ1-4	few	TRBV18	CASSQRLPDGLNEKLFF	TGTGCCAGCTCACAACGCCTTCCGGACGGACTTAATGAAAAACTGTTTTTT
NA	TRBJ2-3	NA	TRBV4-2	CASSHPQRGGADTQYF	TGTGCCAGCAGCCATCCCCAGCGAGGAGGGGCAGATACGCAGTATTTT
TRBD1	TRBJ2-7	once	TRBV19	CASSPGTGPPYEQYF	TGTGCCAGTAGTCCTGGGACAGGGCCCCCCTACGAGCAGTACTTC
NA	TRBJ2-1	NA	TRBV25-1	CASSGGGGSYNEQFF	TGTGCCAGCAGTGGTGGGGGCGGCAGCTACAATGAGCAGTTCTTC
NA	TRBJ1-2	NA	TRBV6-5	CASSGDPNYGYTF	TGTGCCAGCAGCGGGGATCCAAACTATGGCTACACCTTC
TRBD2	TRBJ2-5	NA	TRBV5-1	CASSFSGRAGETQYF	TGCGCCAGCAGCTTTAGCGGGAGGGCCGGAGAGACCCAGTACTTC
NA	TRBJ1-5	once	TRBV28	CASSLRVTGRLAQPQHF	TGTGCCAGCAGCCTTAGGGTAACAGGGAGATTGGCTCAGCCCCAGCATTTT
TRBD1	TRBJ2-5	NA	TRBV2	CASSEAGTGGETQYF	TGTGCCAGCAGTGAAGCGGGGACAGGGGGAGAGACCCAGTACTTC
TRBD1	TRBJ1-5	NA	TRBV4-1	CASSQTGTGRSGNQPQHF	TGCGCCAGCAGCCAAACCGGGACAGGCCGATCTGGCAATCAGCCCCAGCATTTT
NA	TRBJ2-5	NA	TRBV24-1	CATSKTVQETQYF	TGTGCCACCAGCAAGACAGTTCAAGAGACCCAGTACTTC
NA	TRBJ1-4	NA	TRBV7-2	CASSAAYGTEDEKLFF	TGTGCCAGCAGCGCAGCCTACGGGACTGAGGATGAAAAACTGTTTTTT